The rows below give T cell receptor beta chains drawn from one sample of a study of T cells after posttransplantation cyclophosphamide. The data were produced by immunoSEQ multiplex PCR, yet TCRdb's version contains in-frame clones alone and is incomplete. The table lists tens of thousands of clones, 80% to 90% of them singletons, with 1.9% in the top ten. The sequencing here drew on PBMCs, taken around 370 days after allogeneic stem cell transplant with calcineurin inhibitor and methotrexate. These receptors all come from a female patient younger than 45 who received an allogeneic stem cell transplant from an unrelated donor, was CMV-positive, and had acute and chronic GVHD. Some T cells may be supplied by the graft donor. Each CDR3 is given with its conserved first and last residue. The order of the fields is V gene, CDR3 protein.

>TRBV9
CASSVGSGRGGETQYF
>TRBV12-5
CASGLFMRGGEVGNTIYF
>TRBV13
CASSLTGFDKNIQYF
>TRBV11-2
CASSLDATGSGANVLTF
>TRBV27
CASSLSSYEQFF
>TRBV9
CASSVGQGLAGDEQFF
>TRBV10-2
CASRISGGEAFF
>TRBV9
CASSSRRGSGNTIYF
>TRBV7-2
CASSLNPRNTEAFF
>TRBV25-1
CASTLTGGQNTGELFF
>TRBV5-1
CASSSRDNYNEQFF
>TRBV6-1
CASSRDYITGELFF
>TRBV11-1
CASSRDRVSGELFF
>TRBV6-5
CASRPTGLETQYF
>TRBV27
CASRTSASSYEQYF
>TRBV7-9
CASSLRRGRDTQYF
>TRBV5-1
CASSLALGQGTDTQYF
>TRBV25-1
CASSGAQGRTEAFF
>TRBV11-2
CASSLDHLNLAGDTGELFF
>TRBV5-5
CAGSLRRTDYRSEQYF
>TRBV10-2
CASSEGREVNYGYTF
>TRBV11-2
CASSAGAGGGTYEQYF
>TRBV5-1
CASSLSTSGSPPTDTQYF
>TRBV30
CAWSVPSGANTIYF
>TRBV19
CASAKGRGQETQHF
>TRBV2
CASSDGQGAYNEQFF
>TRBV7-2
CASSEAGDYDEQFF
>TRBV23-1
CATPGAGSNTGELFF
>TRBV15
CATSRGGAGNQPQHF
>TRBV5-1
CASSHGLAGGAYEQYF
>TRBV4-3
CASSQIGVGLAYNEQFF
>TRBV5-3
CARTGQTNTEAFF
>TRBV7-9
CASSLGGTSGSSYNEQFF
>TRBV5-6
CASSAGGMNYGYTF
>TRBV2
CASSLTGVLGELFF
>TRBV6-5
CATQNRGSGYTF
>TRBV19
CASSLDWGNEQFF
>TRBV5-1
CASSFLGEDTGELFF
>TRBV6-6
CAGSSGTGQETQYF
>TRBV10-3
CATNPTSGVGSSTDTQYF
>TRBV7-2
CASSYDWKTGELFF
>TRBV5-6
CASSLGGVTDTQYF
>TRBV5-6
CASSLVGRTYEQYF
>TRBV11-3
CASSLLGQGALYPNEQYF
>TRBV2
CASSDGQVPGANVLTF
>TRBV18
CASSPGNTGELFF
>TRBV7-9
CASSLDRAGEQFF
>TRBV11-3
CASSRVQGRDGYTF
>TRBV7-3
CASSLGSPLAETSYNEQFF
>TRBV7-6
CASGGEYSPLHF
>TRBV11-3
CASSHEAGAGVYNEQFF
>TRBV5-1
CASSFRPAEANEKLFF
>TRBV29-1
CSVGGQAIHSGYTF
>TRBV13
CASSSPGETMNTEAFF
>TRBV6-1
CASSGAGAVTDTQYF
>TRBV7-7
CASSQTLRVHEQFF
>TRBV5-6
CASSLAGGGGYTF
>TRBV4-2
CASSARGASSYNEQFF
>TRBV6-1
CASSEGAFVNEQFF
>TRBV27
CASHGSRRAEAFF